A single sample gave rise to the 32 T cell receptor beta chains below, sequenced in a study of graft-versus-host responses after intestinal transplantation. Sequencing was performed with immunoSEQ multiplex PCR; in TCRdb, only in-frame clones are kept and a portion is missing. The sample has some 140,000 clones; around nine tenths are singletons. Their recognized antigens are unknown. Sample: unstimulated CD4+ T cells sorted from spleen or lymph node cells, taken before intestinal transplant. These receptors originate from a human donor who received an intestinal transplant.

The chain employs TRBV4-1 and TRBJ2-7, with 11 bases that match TRBD2. The germline V gene has CDR1 MGHRA and CDR2 YSYEKL. V dropped 6 bases and J dropped 5; count of bases not matched to a gene: 6. CDR3 size: 14 residues. The CDR3 sequence: CASRSTSGSDEQYF. DNA for the CDR3: TGCGCCAGCAGGTCTACTAGCGGGAGCGACGAGCAGTACTTC.

V is TRBV15 and J is TRBJ1-4; no definite D call. The V end lost 0 bases, the J end lost 5 bases, and 10 bases lay between the germline ends. This CDR3 spans 15 amino acids. CDR1 LNHNV and CDR2 YYDKDF come from the germline V gene (reference sequence). Here the CDR3 reads CATSRERASNEKLFF. CDR3 DNA sequence: TGTGCCACCAGCAGAGAACGGGCATCGAATGAAAAACTGTTTTTT.

This chain links TRBV2 with TRBJ2-7, with D uncertain. The CDR3 length is 11 residues. Germline CDR1 reads SNHLY; CDR2 reads FYNNEI. Trimming took off 3 bases at V and 5 bases at J, with 5 bases between the two ends. In DNA form, the CDR3 reads TGTGCCAGCAGTGAGATGAACGAGCAGTACTTC. It is translated as CASSEMNEQYF. Filled out from reference TRBV2 and TRBJ2-7, the complete variable domain reads EPEVTQTPSHQVTQMGQEVILRCVPISNHLYFYWYRQILGQKVEFLVSFYNNEISEKSEIFDDQFSVERPDGSNFTLKIRSTKLEDSAMYFCASSEMNEQYFGPGTRLTVT.

CDR3 amino acids: CASSSKPPGTQGNQPQHF. CDR3 DNA: TGTGCCAGCAGCTCAAAACCACCCGGGACTCAGGGCAATCAGCCCCAGCATTTT. The chain couples TRBV7-6 to TRBJ1-5, with a weak D call TRBD1 (5 bases). The V gene lost 4 bases and the J gene lost 2 bases, with 21 bases spanning the gap. The V gene's germline CDR1 is SGHVS and CDR2 FNYEAQ. CDR3 length: 18 amino acids.

The chain uses TRBV5-4 and TRBJ2-1; 8 bases align to TRBD2. V was pared by 5 bases and J by 0 bases, with 13 bases of the junction left unmatched. The CDR3 consists of 18 residues. Germline values: CDR1 SGHNT, CDR2 YYREEE (reference sequence). The CDR3 region has the DNA TGTGCCAGCAGGACGTCCCCTCGCGGGACTAGCTCCTACAATGAGCAGTTCTTC. Translating it yields CASRTSPRGTSSYNEQFF.

The chain carries TRBV18 and TRBJ2-7, with TRBD2 as a possible D gene (5 bases). Trimming stripped 6 bases from V and 3 bases from J, with 12 bases between. The CDR3 totals 13 residues. Germline CDR1 KGHSH, CDR2 LQKENI. Here the CDR3 reads CASSDGLNYEQYF. The CDR3, as DNA: TGTGCCAGCTCGGATGGACTTAACTACGAGCAGTACTTC.

The CDR3 protein is CASTPAGAYNEQFF. CDR3 nucleotides: TGCGCCAGCACCCCAGCGGGAGCCTACAATGAGCAGTTCTTC. This chain uses TRBV5-1 with TRBJ2-1; TRBD2 matches 8 bases. Germline assignment: CDR1 SGHRS and CDR2 YFSETQ. The CDR3 contains 14 residues. Trimming removed 6 bases from V and 2 bases from J; junction bases left unmatched: 4.

The chain has TRBV11-1 and TRBJ2-7, with 10 bases that match TRBD2. J was trimmed by 7 bases and V by 1 base; bases with no gene match: 7. Germline values: CDR1 SGHAT, CDR2 FQDESV (reference sequence). There are 15 residues in the CDR3. CDR3 amino acids: CASSLDLAGVGEQYF. In nucleotides, the CDR3 is TGTGCCAGCAGCTTAGACCTAGCGGGAGTGGGAGAGCAGTACTTC.

The chain carries TRBV7-9 and TRBJ2-3; TRBD2 might be the D (6 bases). The CDR3 sequence is 16 residues long. V was cut by 5 bases and J by 0 bases, with 15 bases left in between. CDR1 is SEHNR and CDR2 is FQNEAQ in the germline V gene (reference sequence). CDR3 in amino acids: CASSVGLRRSTDTQYF. In DNA, the CDR3 is TGTGCCAGCAGCGTGGGACTCCGGAGGAGCACAGATACGCAGTATTTT.

This clone was counted a single time. The J gene is TRBJ2-7, the V gene TRBV15; the D gene is possibly TRBD2 (5 bases). The CDR3 contains 16 residues. From germline, CDR1 is LNHNV and CDR2 YYDKDF (reference sequence). Deletions cut 1 base from V and 6 bases from J, with 19 bases between. The CDR3 region has the DNA TGTGCCACCAGCAGAGGTGGGCTAGCAGGTCTTGGCGAGCAGTACTTC. Its translation is CATSRGGLAGLGEQYF.

This chain connects TRBV18 to TRBJ2-5, with D perhaps being TRBD1 or TRBD2 (5 bases each). Germline-derived CDR1 and CDR2 are KGHSH and LQKENI. V lost 2 bases and J 2 bases, leaving 15 bases between the germline ends. The CDR3 is made up of 16 amino acids. The DNA for the CDR3 is TGTGCCAGCTCACCAAAGCAGGGAGAAGGGCAAGAGACCCAGTACTTC. Amino acid sequence: CASSPKQGEGQETQYF.

This clone was found once. The rearrangement links TRBV19 to TRBJ2-3, with D perhaps TRBD1 (6 bases). The CDR3 length is 15 residues. V dropped 7 bases and J dropped 3 bases, with 17 bases sitting between them. Germline V gene sequence: CDR1 LNHDA, CDR2 SQIVND (reference sequence). Here the CDR3 DNA reads TGTGCCAGTACTACACAGGGAATTTATACAGATACGCAGTATTTT. Its translation is CASTTQGIYTDTQYF.

The V and J genes are TRBV6-1 and TRBJ2-5; TRBD1 is a possible D gene (5 bases). CDR3 size: 15 residues. V was trimmed by 0 bases and J by 5 bases, leaving 13 bases between them. Germline V gives CDR1 MNHNS, CDR2 SASEGT. CDR3 loop: CASSEAEAGSETQYF. As DNA, the CDR3 is TGTGCCAGCAGTGAAGCGGAAGCAGGGTCGGAGACCCAGTACTTC.

The CDR3 DNA follows: TGTGCCAGTAGTATAGCGTGGGGGTCCGATACCTCCTACAATGAGCAGTTCTTC. Its translation is CASSIAWGSDTSYNEQFF. This chain links TRBV19 with TRBJ2-1, with D possibly being TRBD1 or TRBD2 (5 bases each). This CDR3 is built from 18 residues. Trimming cost V 1 base and J 0 bases, with 16 bases left between them. Per the germline V gene, CDR1 is LNHDA and CDR2 is SQIVND (reference sequence).

V usage is TRBV28 and J usage is TRBJ1-2, with D possibly TRBD1 on 6 matching bases. V was shortened by 6 bases and J by 4 bases, with 12 bases between the two germline ends. The CDR3 length is 13 residues. CDR1 is MDHEN and CDR2 is SYDVKM in the germline V gene. The CDR3 reads CASRRDNGYGYTF. CDR3 in DNA: TGTGCCAGCAGGAGGGACAACGGCTATGGCTACACCTTC.

J is TRBJ2-1 and V is TRBV7-8, with 8 bases fitting TRBD2. This CDR3 is built from 19 residues. The J segment lost 0 bases and the V segment lost 2 bases, leaving 12 bases of the junction unmatched. The germline V gene has CDR1 SGHVS and CDR2 FQNEAQ. The CDR3 DNA follows: TGTGCCAGCAGCTTAAGGCTAGCGGGCCCACCAAGCTCCTACAATGAGCAGTTCTTC. This encodes CASSLRLAGPPSSYNEQFF.

The chain has TRBV9 and TRBJ2-1; 8 positions agree with TRBD1. The CDR3 runs 15 residues. Germline V gives CDR1 SGDLS, CDR2 YYNGEE. V dropped 4 bases and J dropped 6; count of bases not matched to a gene: 9. The CDR3 DNA sequence: TGTGCCAGCAGCTCGTTGGGACAGGTGACCAATGAGCAGTTCTTC. Encoded protein: CASSSLGQVTNEQFF.

This clone was counted once. V gene TRBV5-6 combines with J gene TRBJ1-6; no clear D gene. Germline V gene data show CDR1 as SGHDT and CDR2 as YYEEEE. V was shortened by 0 bases and J by 10 bases, with 17 bases between the two germline ends. This CDR3 contains 16 residues. The DNA for the CDR3 is TGTGCCAGCAGCTTGGCCGCGGCACCTGGGAGATCACCCCTCCACTTT. Protein: CASSLAAAPGRSPLHF.

The chain links TRBV9 to TRBJ2-3; TRBD2 agrees at 7 bases. CDR3 length: 19 residues. CDR1 and CDR2 (germline): SGDLS, YYNGEE. The V and J ends lost 4 bases and 0 bases, in that order; junction bases with no gene match: 17. The CDR3 is CASSLPAGLAVQSTDTQYF. In nucleotides, the CDR3 is TGTGCCAGCAGCCTCCCCGCCGGGCTAGCGGTGCAAAGCACAGATACGCAGTATTTT.

This sequence joins TRBV7-3 and TRBJ2-1; TRBD2 might be the D (6 bases). V lost 1 base and J lost 2, with 9 bases in between. The CDR3 extends over 15 amino acids. Germline V gene lookup returns CDR1 SGHTA and CDR2 FQGTGA. The CDR3 sequence is CASSLRGDPYNEQFF. Here the CDR3 DNA reads TGTGCCAGCAGCTTAAGGGGGGACCCCTACAATGAGCAGTTCTTC.

The chain joins TRBV18 to TRBJ1-2; 9 bases fit TRBD1. The CDR3 length is 16 residues. With V trimmed by 1 base and J by 1 base, 4 bases remained unmatched. From germline, CDR1 is KGHSH and CDR2 LQKENI. The CDR3 region has the DNA TGTGCCAGCTCACCACGGGGGACAGGGAGTAACTATGGCTACACCTTC. It translates to CASSPRGTGSNYGYTF.

The V and J genes are TRBV27 and TRBJ2-7, with D perhaps matching TRBD2 (5 bases). CDR3 length: 15 residues. The germline V gene has CDR1 MNHEY and CDR2 SMNVEV (reference sequence). V lost 4 bases to trimming and J lost 4 bases, with 17 bases between them. CDR3 protein: CASSSPGLAVYEQYF. CDR3 nucleotide sequence: TGTGCCAGCAGTTCCCCCGGGCTAGCTGTTTACGAGCAGTACTTC.

The chain employs TRBV27 and TRBJ2-5, with 8 positions matching TRBD2. Judging by the DNA end, TRBJ2-7 fits better; the J call may be wrong. The CDR3 runs 15 residues. The germline V gene encodes CDR1 MNHEY and CDR2 SMNVEV (reference sequence). The chain's CDR3 is CASSVKGLVYYEQYF. Here the CDR3 DNA reads TGTGCCAGCAGTGTAAAGGGACTAGTTTACTACGAGCAGTACTTC.

The V call is TRBV5-1, the J call TRBJ1-1, with 8 bases aligning to TRBD1. Germline V CDR1 and CDR2: SGHRS, YFSETQ. The CDR3 loop spans 15 amino acids. The ends lost 2 bases at V and 0 bases at J; junction bases unmatched: 3. The CDR3 sequence is CASSLGTGVNTEAFF. CDR3 DNA sequence: TGCGCCAGCAGCTTAGGGACAGGTGTGAACACTGAAGCTTTCTTT.

The CDR3 sequence is CASSERLAGGEQYF. The CDR3 DNA follows: TGTGCCAGCAGTGAGCGACTAGCGGGAGGCGAGCAGTACTTC. The chain couples TRBV2 to TRBJ2-7, with 13 bases that match TRBD2. Germline values: CDR1 SNHLY, CDR2 FYNNEI. The length of the CDR3 is 14 residues. V lost 3 bases and J lost 6; bases outside the gene matches: 2.

The J gene is TRBJ2-1, the V gene TRBV5-1; the match to TRBD2 covers 7 bases. V lost 0 bases and J lost 6; bases outside the gene matches: 12. This CDR3 is 17 amino acids long. Germline values: CDR1 SGHRS, CDR2 YFSETQ. This chain's CDR3 is CASSLEPASGPFNEQFF. Here the CDR3 DNA reads TGCGCCAGCAGCTTGGAGCCCGCTAGCGGTCCTTTCAATGAGCAGTTCTTC.

This chain connects TRBV28 to TRBJ1-2; TRBD1 is a possible D gene (6 bases). CDR1 and CDR2 from the germline V gene are MDHEN and SYDVKM. Trimming took off 7 bases at V and 6 bases at J, with 24 bases between the two ends. This CDR3 spans 16 amino acids. The chain's CDR3 is CASKIQERGATNGYTF. Here the CDR3 DNA reads TGTGCCAGCAAAATCCAAGAACGGGGGGCTACGAATGGCTACACCTTC.

This rearrangement joins TRBV15 to TRBJ2-3, with D perhaps matching TRBD1 (6 bases). The V gene's germline CDR1 is LNHNV and CDR2 YYDKDF (reference sequence). This CDR3 contains 18 residues. V was trimmed by 2 bases and J by 2 bases, leaving 20 bases between them. CDR3: CATSRFPRGSPSTDTQYF. Written as DNA, the CDR3 is TGTGCCACCAGCAGATTTCCTAGGGGGAGTCCCTCCACAGATACGCAGTATTTT.

A single count supports this clone. This chain links TRBV28 with TRBJ2-1, with D possibly being TRBD1 (6 bases). The V gene's germline CDR1 is MDHEN and CDR2 SYDVKM. V gave up 6 bases and J gave up 4 bases, with 22 bases separating them. The CDR3 totals 17 residues. CDR3 bases: TGTGCCAGCAGCCACTACTCTACAGGGAGTTGGTACAATGAGCAGTTCTTC. The encoded protein is CASSHYSTGSWYNEQFF.

The V gene is TRBV7-9, the J gene TRBJ2-7; TRBD2 agrees at 13 bases. Per the germline V gene, CDR1 is SEHNR and CDR2 is FQNEAQ (reference sequence). With V trimmed by 5 bases and J by 4 bases, 5 bases remained unmatched. This CDR3 has 15 residues. The DNA for the CDR3 is TGTGCCAGCAGCCGGACTAGCGGGAGTCGATACGAGCAGTACTTC. Its protein is CASSRTSGSRYEQYF.

The chain is built from TRBV5-1 and TRBJ2-3, with 12 bases identical to TRBD2. Trimming took 3 bases from V and 2 from J; bases not matched to a gene: 10. CDR1 SGHRS and CDR2 YFSETQ come from the germline V gene. The CDR3 has 18 amino acids. The CDR3 DNA sequence: TGCGCCAGCAGCTCTGGCGGACTAGCGGGATTATACACAGATACGCAGTATTTT. Its protein is CASSSGGLAGLYTDTQYF.

The chain combines TRBV5-1 with TRBJ1-6; 7 bases are a match to TRBD1. Germline V lookup: CDR1 SGHRS, CDR2 YFSETQ. The CDR3 extends over 18 amino acids. The V gene end was trimmed by 0 bases and the J gene end by 11 bases; junction bases not matched to a gene: 17. The CDR3, as DNA: TGCGCCAGCAGCTTGGGAGGGGGCGCCGGTTTCGGAGGGCCACCCCTCCACTTT. Translating it yields CASSLGGGAGFGGPPLHF.